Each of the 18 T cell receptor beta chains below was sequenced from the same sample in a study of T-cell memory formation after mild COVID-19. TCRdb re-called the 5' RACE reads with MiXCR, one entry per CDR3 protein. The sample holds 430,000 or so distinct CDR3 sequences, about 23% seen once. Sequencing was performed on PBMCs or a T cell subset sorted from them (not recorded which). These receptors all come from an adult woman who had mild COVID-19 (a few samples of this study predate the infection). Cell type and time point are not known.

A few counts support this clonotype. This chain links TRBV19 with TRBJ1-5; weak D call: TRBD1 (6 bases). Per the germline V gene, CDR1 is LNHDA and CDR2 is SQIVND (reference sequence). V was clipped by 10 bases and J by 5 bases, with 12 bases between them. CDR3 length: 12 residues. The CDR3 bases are TGTGCCACCGGGGGCCGATATCAGCCCCAGCATTTT. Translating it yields CATGGRYQPQHF.

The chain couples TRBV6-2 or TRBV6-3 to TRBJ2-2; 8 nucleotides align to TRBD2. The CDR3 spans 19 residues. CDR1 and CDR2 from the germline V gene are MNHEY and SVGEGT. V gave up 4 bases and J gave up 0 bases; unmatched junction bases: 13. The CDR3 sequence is CASSFHSQHSGANTGELFF. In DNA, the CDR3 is TGTGCCAGCAGTTTCCACTCGCAGCATAGCGGGGCGAACACCGGGGAGCTGTTTTTT.

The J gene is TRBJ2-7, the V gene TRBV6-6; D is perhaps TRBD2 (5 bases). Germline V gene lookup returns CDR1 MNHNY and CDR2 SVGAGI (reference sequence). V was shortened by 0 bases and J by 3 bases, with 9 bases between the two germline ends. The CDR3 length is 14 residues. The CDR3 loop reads CASSYSASYYEQYF. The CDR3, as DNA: TGTGCCAGCAGTTACTCGGCTAGCTACTACGAGCAGTACTTC.

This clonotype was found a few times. For the CDR3, the DNA is TGTGCCAGTAGTCCGGCTAGTTGGGATGAGCAGTTCTTC. Protein product: CASSPASWDEQFF. This chain links TRBV19 with TRBJ2-1, with D uncertain. Trimming shortened V by 5 bases and J by 8 bases, and 13 bases separated the two germline ends. The V gene's germline CDR1 is LNHDA and CDR2 SQIVND (reference sequence). The CDR3 covers 13 residues.

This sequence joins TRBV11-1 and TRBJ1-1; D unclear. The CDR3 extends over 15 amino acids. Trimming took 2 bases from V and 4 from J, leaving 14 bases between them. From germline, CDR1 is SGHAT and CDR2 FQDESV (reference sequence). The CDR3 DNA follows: TGTGCCAGCAGCTTACCAGGCTTCGATGGCACTGAAGCTTTCTTT. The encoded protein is CASSLPGFDGTEAFF.

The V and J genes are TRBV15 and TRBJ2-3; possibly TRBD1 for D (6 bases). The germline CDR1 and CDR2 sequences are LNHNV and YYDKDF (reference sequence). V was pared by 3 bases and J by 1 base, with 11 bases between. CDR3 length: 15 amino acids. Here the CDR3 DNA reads TGTGCCACCAGCAGGGGAAGACAGGGCACAGATACGCAGTATTTT. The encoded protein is CATSRGRQGTDTQYF.

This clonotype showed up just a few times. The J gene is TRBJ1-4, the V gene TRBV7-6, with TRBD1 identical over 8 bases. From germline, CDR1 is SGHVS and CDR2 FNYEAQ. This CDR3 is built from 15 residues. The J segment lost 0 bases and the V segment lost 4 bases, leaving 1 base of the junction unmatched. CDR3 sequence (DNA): TGTGCCAGCAGCTCGGGACAGGCAACTAATGAAAAACTGTTTTTT. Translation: CASSSGQATNEKLFF.

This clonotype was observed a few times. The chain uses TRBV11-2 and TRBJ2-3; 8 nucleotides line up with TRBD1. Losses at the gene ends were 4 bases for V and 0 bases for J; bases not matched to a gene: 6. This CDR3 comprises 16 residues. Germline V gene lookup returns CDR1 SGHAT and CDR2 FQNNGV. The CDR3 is CASSSWTGLSTDTQYF. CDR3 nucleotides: TGTGCCAGCAGCTCATGGACAGGGCTGAGCACAGATACGCAGTATTTT.

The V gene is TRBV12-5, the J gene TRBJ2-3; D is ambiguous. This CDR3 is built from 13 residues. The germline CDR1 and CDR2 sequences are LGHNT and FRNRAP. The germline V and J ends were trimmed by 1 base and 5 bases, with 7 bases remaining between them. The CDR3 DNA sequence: TGTGCTAGTGGTTTGGGAGTGAAAGATACGCAGTATTTT. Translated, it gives CASGLGVKDTQYF.

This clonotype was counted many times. CDR3 bases: TGTGCCAGCAGCCAAGATCTGCTAGGAAACTATGGCTACACCTTC. Encoded protein: CASSQDLLGNYGYTF. The chain combines TRBV4-2 with TRBJ1-2; D remains unclear. The V end was cut by 0 bases, the J end by 2 bases, with 10 bases between. CDR3 length equals 15 residues. Germline V gene data show CDR1 as LGHNA and CDR2 as YNFKEQ.

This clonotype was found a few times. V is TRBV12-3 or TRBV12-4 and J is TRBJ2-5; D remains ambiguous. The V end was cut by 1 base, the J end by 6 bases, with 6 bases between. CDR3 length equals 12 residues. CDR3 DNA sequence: TGTGCCAGCAGTTTAGGGAGCCAGACCCAGTACTTC. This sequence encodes CASSLGSQTQYF.

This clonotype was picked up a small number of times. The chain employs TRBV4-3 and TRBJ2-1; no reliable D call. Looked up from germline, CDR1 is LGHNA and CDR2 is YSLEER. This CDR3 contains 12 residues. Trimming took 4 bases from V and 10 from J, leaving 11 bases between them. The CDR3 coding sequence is TGCGCCAGCAGCCCCCCCTCGCGGGAGCAGTTCTTC. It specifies CASSPPSREQFF.

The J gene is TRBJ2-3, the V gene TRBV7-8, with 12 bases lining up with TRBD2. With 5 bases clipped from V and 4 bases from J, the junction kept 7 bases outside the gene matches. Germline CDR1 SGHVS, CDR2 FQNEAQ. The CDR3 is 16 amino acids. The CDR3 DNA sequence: TGTGCCAGCAGCGCACCACTAGCGGGGGGCCCAGATACGCAGTATTTT. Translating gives CASSAPLAGGPDTQYF.

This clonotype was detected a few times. Written as DNA, the CDR3 is TGTGCCAGCAGTCCATTAGCGGGGGGGATAGATACGCAGTATTTT. It specifies CASSPLAGGIDTQYF. The chain combines TRBV3-1 with TRBJ2-3, with 11 bases identical to TRBD2. Germline CDR1 LGHDT, CDR2 YNNKEL (reference sequence). This CDR3 contains 15 residues. J lost 5 bases, V lost 6 bases, and 7 bases had no gene match.

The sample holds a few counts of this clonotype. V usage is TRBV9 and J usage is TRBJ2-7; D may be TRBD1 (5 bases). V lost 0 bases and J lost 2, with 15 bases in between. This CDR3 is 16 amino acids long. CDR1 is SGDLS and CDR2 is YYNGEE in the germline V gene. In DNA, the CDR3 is TGTGCCAGCAGCGTAGGGGGCGTGGGGCCAGCCTACGAGCAGTACTTC. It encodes CASSVGGVGPAYEQYF.

CDR3 amino acids: CASSARLAGGVDTQYF. In DNA, the CDR3 is TGTGCCAGCAGCGCGAGACTAGCGGGAGGGGTCGATACGCAGTATTTT. This chain uses TRBV7-6 with TRBJ2-3, with 14 bases that match TRBD2. J lost 6 bases, V lost 5 bases, and 7 bases had no gene match. The CDR3 contains 16 residues. Germline V gives CDR1 SGHVS, CDR2 FNYEAQ.

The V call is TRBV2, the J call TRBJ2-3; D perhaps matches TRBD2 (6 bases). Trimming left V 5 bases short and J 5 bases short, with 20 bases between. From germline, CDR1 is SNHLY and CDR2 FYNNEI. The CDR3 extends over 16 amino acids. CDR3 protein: CASSPLPVGGGDTQYF. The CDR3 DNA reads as TGTGCCAGCAGTCCACTCCCGGTCGGGGGAGGAGATACGCAGTATTTT.

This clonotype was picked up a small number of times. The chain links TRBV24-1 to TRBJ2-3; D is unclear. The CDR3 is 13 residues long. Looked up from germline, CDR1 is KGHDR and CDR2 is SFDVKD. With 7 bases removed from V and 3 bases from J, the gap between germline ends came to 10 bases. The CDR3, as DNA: TGTGCCACCAGGGATGGGTCTACAGATACGCAGTATTTT. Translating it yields CATRDGSTDTQYF.